This T cell receptor beta chain is from a study of neoadjuvant anti-PD-1 for oral cavity cancer. For the study at large: Patients mostly received three to four biweekly nivolumab doses at 3 mg/kg before surgery. Patients without progression received a fourth nivolumab dose around day 43, then surgical resection on days 50-56.

A word on this clone: Its target is not known.

Points from the study as a whole: Treg/Th17 ratio rose with pretreatment blood and fell with post-treatment tumor TCRbeta clonality.

The data were produced by immunoSEQ multiplex PCR, yet TCRdb's version contains in-frame clones alone and is incomplete. The table shows more than 6,500 clones, with 70% occurring only once. Time point specified: after neoadjuvant nivolumab, at surgical resection. The sample consisted of PBMCs, taken after nivolumab (anti-PD-1) treatment. This clonotype was obtained from a person between 35 and 79 years old with oral cavity squamous cell carcinoma.

The CDR3 DNA reads TGTGCCAGCAGCCAAGATCGGGTAAACACTGAAGCTTTCTTT. Translated: CASSQDRVNTEAFF. V gene TRBV14 combines with J gene TRBJ1-1; D unresolved. This CDR3 comprises 14 residues. The germline V gene has CDR1 SGHDN and CDR2 FVKESK. V was clipped by 0 bases and J by 2 bases, with 7 bases between them.